A selection of T cell receptor beta chains follows, all from one sample in a study of shared clonotypes between healthy human individuals. Some clones are missing from TCRdb's copy, which holds only in-frame ones; the method was immunoSEQ multiplex PCR. The table shows about 2.4 million clones, with 80% to 95% occurring only once. The sequencing sample was made of naive CD4+ T cells from PBMCs. Receptors were obtained from a man aged 18 to 30 in good health. Some clones in this sample may be carry-over from other donors' samples. CDR3s include the opening cysteine and the closing phenylalanine or tryptophan. The order of the fields is D gene, V gene, J gene, CDR3 protein, CDR3 DNA. A D gene is named only where the DNA matches it firmly.

TRBD2	TRBV9	TRBJ2-2	CASSTSAPGELFF	TGTGCCAGCAGCACTAGCGCCCCCGGGGAGCTGTTTTTT
.	TRBV11-2	TRBJ1-1	CASSLVETEAFF	TGTGCCAGCAGCTTAGTCGAGACTGAAGCTTTCTTT
.	TRBV18	TRBJ2-3	CASSPRDAEGPTDTQYF	TGTGCCAGCTCACCACGGGACGCGGAGGGCCCCACAGATACGCAGTATTTT
.	TRBV4-1	TRBJ2-7	CASSQDSVYEQYF	TGCGCCAGCAGCCAAGATTCGGTCTACGAGCAGTACTTC
.	TRBV28	TRBJ1-6	CASSLPSNNSPLHF	TGTGCCAGCAGTCTGCCCAGTAATAATTCACCCCTCCACTTT
.	TRBV7-8	TRBJ1-4	CASSLARIRGGLEKLFF	TGTGCCAGCAGCTTAGCGAGGATCCGGGGAGGGTTGGAAAAACTGTTTTTT
TRBD2	TRBV9	TRBJ2-7	CASSASVAGLHEQYF	TGTGCCAGCAGCGCAAGCGTAGCGGGACTCCACGAGCAGTACTTC
.	TRBV5-1	TRBJ1-4	CASSLAGRTNEKLFF	TGCGCCAGCAGCTTGGCAGGACGGACTAATGAAAAACTGTTTTTT
TRBD1	TRBV5-1	TRBJ2-2	CASSQGQGLGELFF	TGCGCCAGCAGCCAGGGACAGGGGTTAGGGGAGCTGTTTTTT
TRBD1	TRBV5-4	TRBJ2-7	CASSRDSKTSYEQYF	TGTGCCAGCAGCAGGGACAGCAAGACTTCCTACGAGCAGTACTTC
.	TRBV6-1	TRBJ2-3	CASSDGSTDTQYF	TGTGCCAGCAGTGACGGAAGCACAGATACGCAGTATTTT